This T cell receptor beta chain was observed in a study of a mutant IDH1 vaccine in newly diagnosed glioma. Study summary: Antecedent treatment encompassed radiotherapy, temozolomide, or their combination; the majority received both.

Produced via immunoSEQ multiplex PCR; TCRdb's table is partial and in-frame only. This table holds tens of thousands of clones, over 60% found once. V shed 4 bases and J shed 8 bases, with 15 bases lying between them. The CDR3 loop spans 13 amino acids. The germline V gene has CDR1 SGHNT and CDR2 YYREEE (reference sequence). A word on this clone: Its antigen is not identified.

Specified time point: week 35, safety follow-up. The study gave 300 ug of mutant IDH1 20-mer peptide per vaccine dose, with topical imiquimod. The TCR was taken from a man aged 40-49 years with glioma. The sample was PBMCs, taken from a glioma patient whose treatment included an IDH1 peptide vaccine. J is TRBJ1-2 and V is TRBV5-4; a weak D match, TRBD1 (6 bases). CDR3 in amino acids: CASSITGSRGYTF. The DNA for the CDR3 is TGTGCCAGCAGCATTACAGGGAGCCGGGGCTACACCTTC. Together with reference TRBV5-4 and TRBJ1-2, the CDR3 gives the full variable domain: ETGVTQSPTHLIKTRGQQVTLRCSSQSGHNTVSWYQQALGQGPQFIFQYYREEENGRGNFPPRFSGLQFPNYSSELNVNALELDDSALYLCASSITGSRGYTFGSGTRLTVV.